One T cell receptor beta chain is described in this entry. TCRdb processed the RT-PCR reads anew with MiXCR; each CDR3 protein has one entry. The sample yields tens of thousands of distinct CDR3 sequences, 6.8% seen once. The entry originates in a study of patients and donors after allogeneic stem cell transplantation. J lost 9 bases, V lost 2 bases, and 6 bases had no gene match. Germline-derived CDR1 and CDR2 are SGHRS and YFSETQ. This CDR3 spans 13 amino acids. The origin of this receptor is a human donor who was either an allogeneic HSCT recipient or a stem cell or donor lymphocyte infusion donor (not recorded which). It is not recorded whose cells these are; they may come from a transplant donor. This rearrangement joins TRBV5-1 to TRBJ2-7; TRBD1 matches at 9 bases. The sample comprised blood, either unsorted or a sorted T cell fraction (not recorded which). CDR3 DNA sequence: TGCGCCAGCAGCTTCGGGACAGGGTCCCGGCAGTACTTC. This gives the protein CASSFGTGSRQYF.